This T cell receptor beta chain was identified in a study of blood T cells in healthy people across ages. Using a J-beta primer mix together with a sample-barcoded 5' primer, a second PCR was run for about 6 to 11 cycles. Every molecule of cDNA carried a tag from a template-switch adaptor with 12 random nucleotides. TCRdb used MiXCR to reprocess the 5' RACE reads, holding one entry per CDR3 protein. The repertoire holds under 2,000,000 distinct CDR3 sequences, roughly 52% seen once, with 2.1% in the top ten. Remarks on this clonotype: One junction end does not reproduce the germline sequence, and a read error may be involved.

CDR3 length equals 14 residues. Germline-derived CDR1 and CDR2 are ENHRY and SYGVKD. The source is a woman in her 40s in good health. This chain uses TRBV10-3 with TRBJ2-7; perhaps TRBD1 as D (6 bases). Input material: blood. As DNA, the CDR3 is TGTGCCGTCAGTGACAACCAACAGGGTAACGAGCAGTACTTC. Protein product: CAVSDNQQGNEQYF.